This passage covers 20 T cell receptor beta chains from one sample sequenced in a study of cytomegalovirus exposure and HLA in healthy donors. The PCR made use of 60 Vbeta and 13 Jbeta primers. TCRdb keeps only in-frame clones here, not all; method: immunoSEQ multiplex PCR. The data contain 110,000 to 150,000 clones, more than 7.5% of them singletons. Sequencing was done on a sample of PBMCs. All receptors derive from a man aged 50-59 years in good health and CMV-seronegative.

The genes are TRBV2 and TRBJ2-7; 7 positions match TRBD1. The ends lost 4 bases at V and 6 bases at J; junction bases unmatched: 6. The CDR3 has 13 amino acids. The V gene's germline CDR1 is SNHLY and CDR2 FYNNEI. CDR3 coding DNA: TGTGCCAGCAGTGGTCAGGGGGTGGGCGAGCAGTACTTC. Translated, it gives CASSGQGVGEQYF.

The genes are TRBV28 and TRBJ2-1, with 13 bases aligning to TRBD2. This CDR3 has 14 residues. The ends lost 9 bases at V and 8 bases at J; junction bases unmatched: 7. Germline CDR1 reads MDHEN; CDR2 reads SYDVKM. The CDR3: CASLLAGGKDEQFF. CDR3 nucleotides: TGTGCCAGTTTACTAGCGGGGGGGAAGGATGAGCAGTTCTTC. The complete variable domain, with remaining parts taken from reference TRBV28 and TRBJ2-1, reads DVKVTQSSRYLVKRTGEKVFLECVQDMDHENMFWYRQDPGLGLRLIYFSYDVKMKEKGDIPEGYSVSREKKERFSLILESASTNQTSMYLCASLLAGGKDEQFFGPGTRLTVL.

In its sample, this clone was seen a few times. The rearrangement uses TRBV19 and TRBJ1-1, with 10 bases aligning to TRBD1. With V trimmed by 9 bases and J by 5 bases, 3 bases remained unmatched. This CDR3 region has 12 residues. Looked up from germline, CDR1 is LNHDA and CDR2 is SQIVND (reference sequence). The DNA of the CDR3 is TGTGCCAGCGGACAGGGGGTGACTGAAGCTTTCTTT. This gives the protein CASGQGVTEAFF.

This clone was seen more than once but under ten times. J is TRBJ1-4 and V is TRBV6-1; 9 bases are shared with TRBD1. This CDR3 is built from 15 residues. Germline V gives CDR1 MNHNS, CDR2 SASEGT. V lost 1 base to trimming and J lost 7 bases; unmatched junction nucleotides: 4. CDR3 amino acids: CASSEGGTGFEKLFF. CDR3 coding DNA: TGTGCCAGCAGTGAAGGTGGGACAGGGTTTGAAAAACTGTTTTTT.

The chain recombines TRBV6-6 with TRBJ2-7; D is possibly TRBD1 (5 bases). With 6 bases removed from V and 3 bases from J, the gap between germline ends came to 15 bases. CDR3 length: 14 amino acids. Germline assignment: CDR1 MNHNY and CDR2 SVGAGI (reference sequence). CDR3 region: CASSSLWGHYEQYF. As DNA, the CDR3 is TGTGCCAGCAGCTCCCTCTGGGGCCACTACGAGCAGTACTTC.

The sample holds a few counts of this clone. V is TRBV5-4 and J is TRBJ2-7; 9 bases agree with TRBD1. The CDR3 length is 13 residues. Per the germline V gene, CDR1 is SGHNT and CDR2 is YYREEE (reference sequence). After removal of 5 bases from V and 6 bases from J, the junction contained 6 bases not matched to a gene. The CDR3 is CASRRDREGEQYF. The DNA for the CDR3 is TGTGCCAGCAGGAGGGACAGGGAGGGCGAGCAGTACTTC.

The chain has TRBV30 and TRBJ2-6; 7 nucleotides match TRBD1. The trim removed 2 bases at V and 0 bases at J, leaving 10 bases unmatched. The CDR3 totals 18 residues. CDR1 is GTSNPN and CDR2 is SVGIG in the germline V gene (reference sequence). The chain's CDR3 is CAWSHRDSFPSGANVLTF. The DNA for the CDR3 is TGTGCCTGGAGTCACCGGGACAGTTTCCCCTCTGGGGCCAACGTCCTGACTTTC. The whole variable domain, remainder taken from reference TRBV30 and TRBJ2-6, is SQTIHQWPATLVQPVGSPLSLECTVEGTSNPNLYWYRQAAGRGLQLLFYSVGIGQISSEVPQNLSASRPQDRQFILSSKKLLLSDSGFYLCAWSHRDSFPSGANVLTFGAGSRLTVL.

V gene TRBV6-1 combines with J gene TRBJ2-1; 12 bases fit TRBD2. This CDR3 spans 18 amino acids. CDR1 is MNHNS and CDR2 is SASEGT in the germline V gene. The J segment lost 2 bases and the V segment lost 1 base, leaving 6 bases of the junction unmatched. This CDR3 reads CASSEEGLAGQTYNEQFF. The CDR3 bases are TGTGCCAGCAGTGAAGAAGGACTAGCGGGACAAACCTACAATGAGCAGTTCTTC.

V usage is TRBV27 and J usage is TRBJ2-7; the match to TRBD1 covers 7 bases. Germline CDR1 MNHEY, CDR2 SMNVEV (reference sequence). The CDR3 covers 15 residues. V dropped 5 bases and J dropped 4; count of bases not matched to a gene: 11. CDR3 sequence (DNA): TGTGCCAGCAGTCGATTAGACAGGGCGGGTTACGAGCAGTACTTC. Amino acid sequence: CASSRLDRAGYEQYF.

V gene TRBV19 combines with J gene TRBJ2-3; 8 bases match TRBD2. J was trimmed by 4 bases and V by 7 bases; bases with no gene match: 4. From germline, CDR1 is LNHDA and CDR2 SQIVND (reference sequence). The CDR3 is made up of 13 amino acids. The CDR3, as DNA: TGTGCCAGTAATGCAGCGGGGGCAGATACGCAGTATTTT. This translates into CASNAAGADTQYF.

This clone was recorded at least ten times. The CDR3 nucleotides read TGTGCCAGCAGCGTAGCTCCAGCGGGAGGGAAGTACGAGCAGTACTTC. Encoded protein: CASSVAPAGGKYEQYF. The genes are TRBV9 and TRBJ2-7; 10 bases fit TRBD2. CDR1 is SGDLS and CDR2 is YYNGEE in the germline V gene. The ends lost 0 bases at V and 4 bases at J; junction bases unmatched: 7. The CDR3 runs to 16 residues.

This clone was counted between two and nine times. A junction end diverges from the germline sequence, so it may reflect a read error. V and J are TRBV4-1 and TRBJ2-5; 14 nucleotides align to TRBD2. The CDR3 has 19 residues. Germline V gene lookup returns CDR1 MGHRA and CDR2 YSYEKL. DNA of the CDR3: TGCGCCAGCAGCGAAGACCCGGGACTAGCGGGAGTGGGGGGTGAGACCCAGTACTTC. This gives the protein CASSEDPGLAGVGGETQYF.

This clone showed up just a few times. The chain uses TRBV5-1 and TRBJ2-5; D is uncertain. The CDR3 is 13 amino acids. V was pared by 0 bases and J by 5 bases, with 8 bases between. Germline loops: CDR1 SGHRS, CDR2 YFSETQ. This CDR3 reads CASSLALYETQYF. Here the CDR3 DNA reads TGCGCCAGCAGCTTGGCCCTTTATGAGACCCAGTACTTC.

The chain carries TRBV6-6 and TRBJ1-1; D may be TRBD1 (5 bases). The CDR3 extends over 14 amino acids. Germline values: CDR1 MNHNY, CDR2 SVGAGI (reference sequence). V dropped 4 bases and J dropped 11 bases, with 20 bases sitting between them. The CDR3 reads CASSSGVSGDPAFF. The CDR3 DNA reads TGTGCCAGCAGTTCGGGCGTCTCGGGGGATCCGGCTTTCTTT.

The chain uses TRBV5-1 and TRBJ2-1, with TRBD2 matching 10 bases. Trimming at V came to 2 bases and at J to 8 bases, leaving 7 bases not matched to a gene. The CDR3 has 15 residues. Germline V CDR1 and CDR2: SGHRS, YFSETQ. The DNA for the CDR3 is TGCGCCAGCAGCTTCGGGACTAGCGCGGGGTATGAGCAGTTCTTC. Translated: CASSFGTSAGYEQFF.

A few counts support this clone. The chain links TRBV19 to TRBJ2-5; the match to TRBD1 covers 7 bases. The CDR3 runs 15 residues. From germline, CDR1 is LNHDA and CDR2 SQIVND (reference sequence). V shed 5 bases and J 2 bases; nucleotides not matched to a gene: 8. As DNA, the CDR3 is TGTGCCAGTAGTCCGGGACAGAACATGCAAGAGACCCAGTACTTC. Translated, it gives CASSPGQNMQETQYF.

The chain couples TRBV5-1 to TRBJ1-4; 9 nucleotides match TRBD1. Germline CDR1 is SGHRS and CDR2 is YFSETQ. This CDR3 has 15 amino acids. V gave up 2 bases and J gave up 7 bases; unmatched junction bases: 6. The CDR3 region has the DNA TGCGCCAGCAGCTTTGCCGGGACAGGGAGTGAAAAACTGTTTTTT. It translates to CASSFAGTGSEKLFF.

Only a few counts were recorded for this clone. This chain joins TRBV29-1 and TRBJ2-7; D uncertain. Germline CDR1 and CDR2: SQVTM and ANQGSEA. V was trimmed by 8 bases and J by 4 bases, leaving 12 bases between them. The CDR3 sequence is 11 residues long. Here the CDR3 DNA reads TGCAGCCATTCCAACGGTTACGAGCAGTACTTC. It encodes CSHSNGYEQYF.

The rearrangement uses TRBV18 and TRBJ2-7; D perhaps matches TRBD2 (6 bases). V was pared by 3 bases and J by 2 bases, with 11 bases between. Germline V gene lookup returns CDR1 KGHSH and CDR2 LQKENI. This CDR3 has 14 residues. The CDR3 sequence: CASSPGRDPYEQYF. In nucleotides, the CDR3 is TGTGCCAGCTCACCGGGGCGGGACCCCTACGAGCAGTACTTC.

The J gene is TRBJ2-1, the V gene TRBV11-2; D may be TRBD2 (6 bases). In germline, CDR1 is SGHAT, CDR2 FQNNGV. V shed 1 base and J shed 5 bases, with 9 bases lying between them. The CDR3 has 14 residues. The CDR3, as DNA: TGTGCCAGCAGCTTAGGGCTAGCGCACAATGAGCAGTTCTTC. It translates to CASSLGLAHNEQFF.